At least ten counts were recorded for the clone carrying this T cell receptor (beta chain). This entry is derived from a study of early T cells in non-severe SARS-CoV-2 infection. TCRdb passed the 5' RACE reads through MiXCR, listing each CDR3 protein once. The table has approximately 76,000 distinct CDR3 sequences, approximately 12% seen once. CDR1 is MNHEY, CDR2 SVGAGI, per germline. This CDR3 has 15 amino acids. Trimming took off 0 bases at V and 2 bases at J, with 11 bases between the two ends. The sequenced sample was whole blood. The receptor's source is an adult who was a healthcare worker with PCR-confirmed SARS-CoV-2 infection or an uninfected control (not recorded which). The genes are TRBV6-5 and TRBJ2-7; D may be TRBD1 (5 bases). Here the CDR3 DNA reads TGTGCCAGCAGTTACTCCCTGGACACCGCCTACGAGCAGTACTTC. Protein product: CASSYSLDTAYEQYF.